The 19 T cell receptor beta chains listed next were all sequenced from one sample in a study of shared clonotypes between healthy human individuals. TCRdb's table, derived via immunoSEQ multiplex PCR, lists solely in-frame clones and lacks some. The sample contains about 1.9 million clones, roughly 93% of which appear only once. Naivety among CD8 cells was defined by CD45RO negativity and positive CCR7 selection, thereby excluding terminally differentiated effector memory CD45RA+ cells. The source material was naive CD8+ T cells from PBMCs. These receptors were taken from a man aged 18 to 29 in good health. Some clones in this sample may be carry-over from other donors' samples.

A note on this clone: An end of the junction differs from the germline gene, which may be a read error. The rearrangement uses TRBV7-3 and TRBJ2-1; D is possibly TRBD2 (5 bases). Germline CDR1 and CDR2: SGHTA and FQGTGA. The CDR3 is made up of 15 amino acids. Here the CDR3 reads CASSSTSASYNKQFF. DNA for the CDR3: TGTGCCAGCAGCTCCACTAGTGCCTCCTACAATAAGCAGTTCTTC.

The J gene is TRBJ2-5, the V gene TRBV21-1. TRBV21-1 is a recognized pseudogene. The CDR3 has 21 amino acids. The CDR3 DNA reads TGTGCCAGCAGCAAAGACTTGGGGAAGACTTTTGGGGACGTCAGGCAAGAGACCCAGTACTTC. Protein sequence: CASSKDLGKTFGDVRQETQYF.

The chain couples TRBV7-9 to TRBJ2-1; no definite D call. The V and J ends lost 5 bases and 10 bases respectively, with 21 bases between them. Germline CDR1 reads SEHNR; CDR2 reads FQNEAQ (reference sequence). CDR3 length equals 15 residues. The CDR3 region is CASSRGVASGIEQFF. The CDR3 bases are TGTGCCAGCAGCCGAGGTGTTGCGTCGGGTATCGAGCAGTTCTTC.

V is TRBV10-3 and J is TRBJ1-3; possible D gene TRBD1, 5 bases. Germline V gene data show CDR1 as ENHRY and CDR2 as SYGVKD. Trimming removed 7 bases from V and 3 bases from J, with 19 bases in between. The CDR3 spans 16 residues. CDR3 amino acids: CAITTPGTGGGNTIYF. CDR3 nucleotides: TGTGCCATCACTACCCCAGGGACCGGGGGTGGAAACACCATATATTTT.

V and J are TRBV19 and TRBJ2-5; possible D gene TRBD1, 6 bases. This CDR3 region has 20 residues. Germline CDR1 reads LNHDA; CDR2 reads SQIVND (reference sequence). V dropped 5 bases and J dropped 2 bases, with 30 bases sitting between them. The CDR3 nucleotides read TGTGCCAGTAGTGCCAGCAACCCGGGACAACTACCATCCATACAAGAGACCCAGTACTTC. Translation gives CASSASNPGQLPSIQETQYF.

The J gene is TRBJ1-3, the V gene TRBV4-2, with 10 bases identical to TRBD1. The ends lost 4 bases at V and 8 bases at J; junction bases unmatched: 8. The germline gives CDR1 LGHNA, CDR2 YNFKEQ. The CDR3 has 15 residues. The CDR3 DNA is TGTGCCAGCAGCCTCCTGACAGGGGGCGCACACACCATATATTTT. The encoded protein is CASSLLTGGAHTIYF.

The V gene is TRBV4-3, the J gene TRBJ2-3; D unresolved. The germline V and J ends were trimmed by 1 base and 0 bases, with 8 bases remaining between them. Germline CDR1 is LGHNA and CDR2 is YSLEER. The CDR3 length is 15 residues. DNA for the CDR3: TGCGCCAGCAGCCAAGCGGACGGGAGCACAGATACGCAGTATTTT. Amino acids: CASSQADGSTDTQYF.

The chain couples TRBV7-9 to TRBJ1-2; a possible D gene is TRBD1 (5 bases). Germline CDR1 SEHNR, CDR2 FQNEAQ (reference sequence). The V end lost 0 bases, the J end lost 6 bases, and 14 bases lay between the germline ends. This CDR3 comprises 15 residues. In DNA, the CDR3 is TGTGCCAGCAGCTTAGCCTCAGTGGACACCCATGGCTACACCTTC. This translates into CASSLASVDTHGYTF. Full variable domain (rest looked up from reference TRBV7-9 and TRBJ1-2): DTGVSQNPRHKITKRGQNVTFRCDPISEHNRLYWYRQTLGQGPEFLTYFQNEAQLEKSRLLSDRFSAERPKGSFSTLEIQRTEQGDSAMYLCASSLASVDTHGYTFGSGTRLTVV.

Note on this clone: Distinct nucleotide sequences in the sample also encode this CDR3. The V and J genes are TRBV27 and TRBJ2-7, with D possibly being TRBD2 (5 bases). CDR3 length equals 13 residues. Per the germline V gene, CDR1 is MNHEY and CDR2 is SMNVEV (reference sequence). Trimming took 2 bases from V and 3 from J, leaving 8 bases between them. The CDR3 here is CASSLGLHYEQYF. The CDR3 DNA follows: TGTGCCAGCAGTTTAGGACTCCACTACGAGCAGTACTTC.

This chain joins TRBV4-3 and TRBJ1-5; TRBD1 matches 8 bases. CDR3 length: 19 residues. J gave up 2 bases and V 0 bases, and 12 bases lay outside the gene matches. Germline V gives CDR1 LGHNA, CDR2 YSLEER. The CDR3 nucleotides read TGCGCCAGCAGCCAAGAGTCAGGGGGCTTTCTAGAGGGCAATCAGCCCCAGCATTTT. Translated: CASSQESGGFLEGNQPQHF.

The V gene is TRBV7-9, the J gene TRBJ2-7; D tentatively reads TRBD1 or TRBD2 (5 bases each). The CDR3 consists of 14 residues. The V end lost 2 bases, the J end lost 0 bases, and 8 bases lay between the germline ends. Germline V gene sequence: CDR1 SEHNR, CDR2 FQNEAQ (reference sequence). CDR3 nucleotides: TGTGCCAGCAGCTTAAGGGACGACTCCTACGAGCAGTACTTC. It translates to CASSLRDDSYEQYF.

The chain carries TRBV28 and TRBJ2-7; no reliable D call. Germline lookup yields CDR1 MDHEN and CDR2 SYDVKM. This CDR3 has 15 amino acids. Trimming took off 2 bases at V and 5 bases at J, with 16 bases between the two ends. This CDR3 reads CASSLGVGVGHEQYF. In DNA form, the CDR3 reads TGTGCCAGCAGTTTAGGGGTTGGGGTAGGGCACGAGCAGTACTTC.

V and J are TRBV4-2 and TRBJ2-5, with a possible D match to TRBD2 (6 bases). Trimming shortened V by 0 bases and J by 4 bases, and 9 bases separated the two germline ends. CDR1 is LGHNA, CDR2 YNFKEQ, per germline. The CDR3 spans 14 residues. CDR3: CASSQEHSGETQYF. The CDR3 region has the DNA TGTGCCAGCAGCCAAGAACATAGCGGAGAGACCCAGTACTTC.

The genes are TRBV11-2 and TRBJ2-5; 9 positions agree with TRBD1. Germline V gene data show CDR1 as SGHAT and CDR2 as FQNNGV. Germline trimming cut 4 bases from V and 5 bases from J; bases unmatched to any gene: 8. The CDR3 sequence is 15 residues long. This chain's CDR3 is CASSSTGGASETQYF. CDR3 in DNA: TGTGCCAGCAGCTCCACAGGGGGCGCAAGTGAGACCCAGTACTTC.

The chain joins TRBV25-1 to TRBJ1-2; D remains ambiguous. The CDR3 is made up of 12 amino acids. Trimming shortened V by 5 bases and J by 8 bases, and 12 bases separated the two germline ends. Germline V CDR1 and CDR2: MGHDK, SYGVNS. The CDR3 bases are TGTGCCAGCAGTTTCCCTGGCGGCGGCTACACCTTC. Translated, it gives CASSFPGGGYTF.

Notes on this clone: This same CDR3 is encoded by further DNA sequences in the sample. This chain connects TRBV27 to TRBJ2-7; 7 nucleotides match TRBD2. CDR3 length: 14 residues. Trimming took 2 bases from V and 3 from J; bases not matched to a gene: 4. Germline lookup yields CDR1 MNHEY and CDR2 SMNVEV (reference sequence). DNA of the CDR3: TGTGCCAGCAGTTTAATCGGGGGGAACTACGAGCAGTACTTC. This sequence encodes CASSLIGGNYEQYF.

This clone occurred once. The rearrangement uses TRBV2 and TRBJ2-7; no definite D call. Germline V gene sequence: CDR1 SNHLY, CDR2 FYNNEI. With 8 bases removed from V and 0 bases from J, the gap between germline ends came to 14 bases. The CDR3 contains 14 residues. In DNA form, the CDR3 reads TGTGCCAGCTTGGGCTACCGACCCTCCTACGAGCAGTACTTC. Amino acids: CASLGYRPSYEQYF. Complete variable domain (other parts from reference TRBV2 and TRBJ2-7): EPEVTQTPSHQVTQMGQEVILRCVPISNHLYFYWYRQILGQKVEFLVSFYNNEISEKSEIFDDQFSVERPDGSNFTLKIRSTKLEDSAMYFCASLGYRPSYEQYFGPGTRLTVT.

This clone is a singleton in its sample. This same CDR3 is encoded by further DNA sequences in the sample. The rearrangement joins TRBV7-9 to TRBJ1-1; TRBD1 is a possible D gene (5 bases). V was shortened by 1 base and J by 5 bases, with 14 bases between the two germline ends. Looked up from germline, CDR1 is SEHNR and CDR2 is FQNEAQ (reference sequence). This CDR3 has 15 residues. CDR3 sequence (DNA): TGTGCCAGCAGCTTAGTAGCAGGGACGAATACTGAAGCTTTCTTT. It is translated as CASSLVAGTNTEAFF.

The V and J genes are TRBV7-9 and TRBJ2-7, with D uncertain. The V gene's germline CDR1 is SEHNR and CDR2 FQNEAQ (reference sequence). This CDR3 contains 12 residues. Trimming stripped 1 base from V and 6 bases from J, with 7 bases between. Written as DNA, the CDR3 is TGTGCCAGCAGCTTAGAGGGTCTCGAGCAGTACTTC. As protein: CASSLEGLEQYF.